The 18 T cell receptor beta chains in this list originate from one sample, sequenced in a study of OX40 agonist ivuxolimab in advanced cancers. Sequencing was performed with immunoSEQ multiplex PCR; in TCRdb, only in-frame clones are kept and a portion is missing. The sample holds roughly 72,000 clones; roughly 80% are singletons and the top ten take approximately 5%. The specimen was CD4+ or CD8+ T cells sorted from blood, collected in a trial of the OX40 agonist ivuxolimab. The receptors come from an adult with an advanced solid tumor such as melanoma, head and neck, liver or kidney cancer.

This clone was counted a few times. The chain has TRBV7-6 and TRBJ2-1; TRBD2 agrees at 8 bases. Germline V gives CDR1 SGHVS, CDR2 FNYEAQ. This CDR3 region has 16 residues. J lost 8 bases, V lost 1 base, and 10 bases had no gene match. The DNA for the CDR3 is TGTGCCAGCAGCTTAGTAGCGGCGGGAGGACCCGATGAGCAGTTCTTC. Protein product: CASSLVAAGGPDEQFF.

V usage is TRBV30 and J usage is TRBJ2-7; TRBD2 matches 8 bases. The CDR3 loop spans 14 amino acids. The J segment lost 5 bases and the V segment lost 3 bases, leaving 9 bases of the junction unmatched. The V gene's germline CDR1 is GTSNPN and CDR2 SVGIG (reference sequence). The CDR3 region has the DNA TGTGCCTGGAGATTCAGCGGGAGCGAGAACGAGCAGTACTTC. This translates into CAWRFSGSENEQYF.

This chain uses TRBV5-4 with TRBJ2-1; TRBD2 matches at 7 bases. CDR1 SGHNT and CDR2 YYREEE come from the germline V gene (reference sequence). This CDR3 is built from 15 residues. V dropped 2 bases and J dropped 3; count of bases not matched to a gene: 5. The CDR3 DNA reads TGTGCCAGCAGCTTAGGCGGGAGTATCTACAATGAGCAGTTCTTC. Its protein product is CASSLGGSIYNEQFF. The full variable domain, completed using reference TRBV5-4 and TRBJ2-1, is ETGVTQSPTHLIKTRGQQVTLRCSSQSGHNTVSWYQQALGQGPQFIFQYYREEENGRGNFPPRFSGLQFPNYSSELNVNALELDDSALYLCASSLGGSIYNEQFFGPGTRLTVL.

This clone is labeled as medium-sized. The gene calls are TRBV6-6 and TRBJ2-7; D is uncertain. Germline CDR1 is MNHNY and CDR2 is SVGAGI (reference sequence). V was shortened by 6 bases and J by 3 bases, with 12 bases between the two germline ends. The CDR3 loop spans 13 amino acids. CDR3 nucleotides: TGTGCCAGCAGGTTGGCTAGTAACTACGAGCAGTACTTC. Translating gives CASRLASNYEQYF.

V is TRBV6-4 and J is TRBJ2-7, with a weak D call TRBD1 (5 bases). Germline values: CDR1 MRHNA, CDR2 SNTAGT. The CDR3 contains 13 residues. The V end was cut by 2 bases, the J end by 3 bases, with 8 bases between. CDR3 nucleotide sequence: TGTGCCAGCAGTGACCCGGACATCTACGAGCAGTACTTC. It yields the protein CASSDPDIYEQYF.

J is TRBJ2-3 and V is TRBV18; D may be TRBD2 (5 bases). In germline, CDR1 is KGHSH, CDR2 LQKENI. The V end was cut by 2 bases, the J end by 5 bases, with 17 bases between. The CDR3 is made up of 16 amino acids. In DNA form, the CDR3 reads TGTGCCAGCTCACCAACGGCGACCACCGAGGGAGATACGCAGTATTTT. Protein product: CASSPTATTEGDTQYF. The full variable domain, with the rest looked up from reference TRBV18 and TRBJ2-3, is NAGVMQNPRHLVRRRGQEARLRCSPMKGHSHVYWYRQLPEEGLKFMVYLQKENIIDESGMPKERFSAEFPKEGPSILRIQQVVRGDSAAYFCASSPTATTEGDTQYFGPGTRLTVL.

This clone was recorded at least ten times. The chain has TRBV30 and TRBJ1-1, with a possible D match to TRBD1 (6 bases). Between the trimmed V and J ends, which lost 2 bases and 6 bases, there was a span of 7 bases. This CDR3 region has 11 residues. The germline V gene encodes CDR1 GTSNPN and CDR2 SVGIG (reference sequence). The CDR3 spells CAWSRQAEAFF. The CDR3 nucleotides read TGTGCCTGGAGTCGACAGGCTGAAGCTTTCTTT.

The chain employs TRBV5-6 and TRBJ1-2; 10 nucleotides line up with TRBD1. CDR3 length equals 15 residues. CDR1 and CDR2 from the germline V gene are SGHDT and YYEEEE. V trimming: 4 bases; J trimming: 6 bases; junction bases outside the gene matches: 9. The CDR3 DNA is TGTGCCAGCAGCACTAGACAGGGGGCGCGGGATGGCTACACCTTC. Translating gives CASSTRQGARDGYTF.

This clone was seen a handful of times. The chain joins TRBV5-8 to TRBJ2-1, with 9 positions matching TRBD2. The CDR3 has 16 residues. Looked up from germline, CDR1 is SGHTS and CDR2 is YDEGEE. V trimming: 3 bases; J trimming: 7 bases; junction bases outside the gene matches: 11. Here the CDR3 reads CASSSGLATSRNEQFF. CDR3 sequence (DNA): TGTGCCAGCAGCTCTGGACTAGCGACATCTCGGAATGAGCAGTTCTTC.

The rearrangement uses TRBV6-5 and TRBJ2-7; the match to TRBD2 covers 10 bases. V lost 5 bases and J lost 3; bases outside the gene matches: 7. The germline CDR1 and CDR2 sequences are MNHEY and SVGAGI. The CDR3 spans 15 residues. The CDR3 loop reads CASSPPSGSSYEQYF. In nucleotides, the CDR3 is TGTGCCAGCAGTCCACCTAGCGGGAGCAGCTACGAGCAGTACTTC.

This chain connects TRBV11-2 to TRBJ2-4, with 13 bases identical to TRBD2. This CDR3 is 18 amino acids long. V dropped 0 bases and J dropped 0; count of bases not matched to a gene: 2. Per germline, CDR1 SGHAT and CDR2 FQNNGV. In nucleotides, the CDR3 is TGTGCCAGCAGCTTAGAACTAGCGGGGGGGATAGCCAAAAACATTCAGTACTTC. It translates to CASSLELAGGIAKNIQYF.

CDR3 in DNA: TGTGCCAGCAGCTTATTATACGTCGGAGATACGCAGTATTTT. Its translation is CASSLLYVGDTQYF. The rearrangement links TRBV11-2 to TRBJ2-3; D unresolved. The V gene's germline CDR1 is SGHAT and CDR2 FQNNGV. V was cut by 2 bases and J by 5 bases, with 11 bases left in between. The CDR3 covers 14 residues.

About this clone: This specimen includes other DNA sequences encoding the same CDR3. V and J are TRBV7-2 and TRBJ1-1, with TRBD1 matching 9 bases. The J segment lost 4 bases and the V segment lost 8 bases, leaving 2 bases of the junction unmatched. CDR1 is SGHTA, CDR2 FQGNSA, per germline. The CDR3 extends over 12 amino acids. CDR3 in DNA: TGTGCCAGCGGGGACAGGGCCACTGAAGCTTTCTTT. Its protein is CASGDRATEAFF.

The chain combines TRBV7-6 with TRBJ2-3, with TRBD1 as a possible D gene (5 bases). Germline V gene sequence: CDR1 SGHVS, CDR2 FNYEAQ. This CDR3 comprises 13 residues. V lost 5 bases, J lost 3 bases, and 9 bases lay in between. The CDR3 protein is CASSPAGTDTQYF. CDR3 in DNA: TGTGCCAGCAGCCCCGCAGGGACAGATACGCAGTATTTT.

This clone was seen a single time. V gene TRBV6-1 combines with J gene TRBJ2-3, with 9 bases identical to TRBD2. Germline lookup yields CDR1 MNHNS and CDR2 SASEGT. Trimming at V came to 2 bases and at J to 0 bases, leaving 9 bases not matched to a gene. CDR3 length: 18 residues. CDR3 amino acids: CASSELAGGLGSTDTQYF. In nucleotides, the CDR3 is TGTGCCAGCAGTGAACTGGCGGGGGGGCTTGGTAGCACAGATACGCAGTATTTT.

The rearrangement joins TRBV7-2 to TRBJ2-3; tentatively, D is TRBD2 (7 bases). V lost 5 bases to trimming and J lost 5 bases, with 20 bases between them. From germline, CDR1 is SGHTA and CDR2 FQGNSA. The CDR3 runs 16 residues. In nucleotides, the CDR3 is TGTGCCAGCAGCCCCCCAAGATGGGAGGGGGGAGATACGCAGTATTTT. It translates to CASSPPRWEGGDTQYF.

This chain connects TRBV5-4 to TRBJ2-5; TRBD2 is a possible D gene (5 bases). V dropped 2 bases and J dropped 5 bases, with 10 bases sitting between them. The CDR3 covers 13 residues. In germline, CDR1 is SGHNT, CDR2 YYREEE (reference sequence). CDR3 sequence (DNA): TGTGCCAGCAGCTTTGAGGACTGGGAGACCCAGTACTTC. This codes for CASSFEDWETQYF.

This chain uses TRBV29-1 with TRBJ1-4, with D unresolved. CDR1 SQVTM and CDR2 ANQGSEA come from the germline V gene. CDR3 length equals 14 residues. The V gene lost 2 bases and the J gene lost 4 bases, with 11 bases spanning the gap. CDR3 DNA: TGCAGCGTTGAATCCGGGAGGGATAATGAAAAACTGTTTTTT. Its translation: CSVESGRDNEKLFF.